This T cell receptor (beta chain) comes out of a study of T-cell reconstitution after alpha-beta-depleted transplantation in children (dated by TCRdb to 2015 to 2016). At the level of the whole study: T-cell immune reconstitution after TCRalphabeta/CD19-depleted allogeneic hematopoietic cell transplantation in children was quantitatively tracked in the study by means of TCR repertoire profiling.

Libraries were constructed by PCR. The run used an Illumina HiSeq 2500. TCR library preparation used molecular barcoding, with unique molecular identifiers applied to normalize quantification of the TCRbeta repertoire. The public reads were run again by TCRdb, first through fastp at Q25 and then through MiXCR, and only productive beta chains were kept. Entries are consolidated by CDR3 protein sequence, retaining the most common genes and DNA. In this sample the table shows some 400,000 distinct CDR3 sequences, around 21% of which occur a single time. The ten largest clones capture about 3.8% of the sample. Comment on this clonotype: Its binding antigen is unknown. No per-base quality is available; no much larger clone lies one base away.

Measured from the cysteine to the phenylalanine, the CDR3 is 15 residues long. The retained sequence is limited to the CDR3, 45 bases, with the frame set at the first base. For this chain, trimming is 5 bases at the V end and 5 bases at the J end, and the number of junction bases without a gene match is 6. Taken from the germline V gene, the CDR1 and CDR2 loops are SGHTA and FQGTGA. This TCR was recovered from a human donor who donated a stem cell graft to a child with acute myeloid leukemia. The sequence joins TRBV7-3 to TRBJ2-1; TRBD1 aligns with 10 central bases. Sequencing used PBMCs from the stem cell graft donor, obtained from the stem cell graft. The CDR3 has the sequence CASSIRTGGHNEQFF. The DNA sequence reads TGTGCCAGCAGCATTCGGACAGGGGGTCACAATGAGCAGTTCTTC.